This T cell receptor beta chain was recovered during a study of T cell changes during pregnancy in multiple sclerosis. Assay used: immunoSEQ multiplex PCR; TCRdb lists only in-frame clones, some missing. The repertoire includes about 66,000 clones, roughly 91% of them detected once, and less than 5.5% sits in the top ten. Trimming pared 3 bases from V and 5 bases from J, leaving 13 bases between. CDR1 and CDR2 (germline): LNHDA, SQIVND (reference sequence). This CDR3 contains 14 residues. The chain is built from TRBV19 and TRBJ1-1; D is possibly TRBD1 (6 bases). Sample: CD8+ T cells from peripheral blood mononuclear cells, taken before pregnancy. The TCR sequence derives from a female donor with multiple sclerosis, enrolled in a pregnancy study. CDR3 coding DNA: TGTGCCAGTAGTATGGGGGGGCTATGGACTGAAGCTTTCTTT. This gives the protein CASSMGGLWTEAFF.